This TCR beta chain derives from a study of T-cell memory formation after mild COVID-19. Overall study results and limits: CD4/CD8 balance held among clones contracting day 15 to 85, and later expanders leaned CD4+. For second-wave clones that peaked at day 37, SARS-CoV-2 specificity went unverified. Chiefly within CM and EM were the contracting CD4+ clones; CD8+ ones were within EMRA. Some SARS-CoV-2-responding clones were already detected in memory before infection.

The CDR3 loop spans 15 amino acids. V dropped 0 bases and J dropped 0 bases, with 10 bases sitting between them. Germline CDR1 is SGHRS and CDR2 is YFSETQ. Worth noting for this clonotype: Its specificity is unknown.

From the 5' RACE reads, TCRdb called clonotypes with MiXCR, one entry per CDR3 protein. The table has 68,000 or so distinct CDR3 sequences, 16% seen once; the top ten hold 30% to 35%. The gene calls are TRBV5-1 and TRBJ2-7; D is perhaps TRBD1 (5 bases). The clonotype was recovered from an adult woman who had mild COVID-19 (a few samples of this study predate the infection). Cell type and time point are not known. The sequenced sample was PBMCs or a T cell subset sorted from them (not recorded which). The DNA of the CDR3 is TGCGCCAGCAGCTTGGATCCAGGGTTCTCCTACGAGCAGTACTTC. Residues: CASSLDPGFSYEQYF.